This T cell receptor (beta chain) comes out of a study of metastatic and nonmetastatic thyroid tumors. Study results and limitations: Reported TCR beta diversity, measured in blood and tumor, was significantly higher for malignant thyroid tumors than for benign nodules.

The CDR3 sequence is 13 residues long. J lost 4 bases, V lost 10 bases, and 5 bases had no gene match. In its sample, this clone was seen a few times. The target antigen is unknown. This may come from a read error, since a much larger clone is one base off. Within the sample, other DNA sequences also encode this same CDR3. Each patient came to thyroid surgery without any prior treatment (of any kind). TCRdb ran MiXCR on the PCR reads. The data hold approximately 7,000 clones, with more than 15% observed a single time. The chain recombines TRBV6-7 with TRBJ1-2, with 11 bases identical to TRBD1. TRBV6-7 carries the ORF label, with uncertain function. The TCR sequence derives from a male donor with papillary thyroid cancer or a benign thyroid nodule (not recorded which). Some clones in this sample may be carry-over from other donors' samples. The sequencing input was adjacent normal tissue. As DNA, the CDR3 is TGTGCCAAGTGGGACAGGGGGACCTATGGCTACACCTTC. Residues: CAKWDRGTYGYTF.